This entry lists 13 T cell receptor beta chains sequenced from one sample in a study of T cell responses to AZD1222 COVID-19 vaccine. The protocol was immunoSEQ multiplex PCR, while the TCRdb copy is restricted to in-frame clones and leaves out a portion. Of about 110,000 clones listed, 87% are singletons. The sample consisted of peripheral blood, taken on day 0 of AZD1222 vaccination. The source of these receptors is an adult in good health.

This chain uses TRBV21-1 with TRBJ2-7; TRBD2 was called by the table and not checked on the DNA. TRBV21-1 is an annotated pseudogene. This CDR3 has 22 residues. CDR3 residues: CASSKERFLLNGTSGRVSEQYF. In nucleotides, the CDR3 is TGTGCCAGCAGCAAAGAAAGATTCTTACTAAACGGGACTAGCGGGAGGGTGTCCGAGCAGTACTTC.

The chain uses TRBV7-8 and TRBJ1-2; D is uncertain. CDR1 is SGHVS, CDR2 FQNEAQ, per germline. There are 14 residues in the CDR3. Trimming took off 4 bases at V and 2 bases at J, with 11 bases between the two ends. The CDR3 region is CASSSLTQNYGYTF. Here the CDR3 DNA reads TGTGCCAGCAGCTCCCTTACACAAAACTATGGCTACACCTTC.

This rearrangement joins TRBV6-2 or TRBV6-3 to TRBJ1-1; 8 bases are a match to TRBD1. The junction had 4 bases not matched to a gene; V was cut back by 0 bases and J by 1 base. The CDR3 length is 16 residues. Per the germline V gene, CDR1 is MNHEY and CDR2 is SVGEGT. The CDR3 region has the DNA TGTGCCAGCAGTTACTCGGACAGGGTAACGAACACTGAAGCTTTCTTT. This encodes CASSYSDRVTNTEAFF.

The V and J genes are TRBV5-1 and TRBJ2-7; D perhaps matches TRBD1 (6 bases). CDR3 length equals 14 residues. The germline V gene has CDR1 SGHRS and CDR2 YFSETQ. V lost 0 bases and J lost 4, with 11 bases in between. In nucleotides, the CDR3 is TGCGCCAGCAGCTTGGAGGACAGCGTATACGAGCAGTACTTC. This gives the protein CASSLEDSVYEQYF.

In DNA, the CDR3 is TGCAGTGCTAGTCATACAGGGAGCGGCAATCAGCCCCAGCATTTT. It is translated as CSASHTGSGNQPQHF. The genes are TRBV20-1 and TRBJ1-5; D is perhaps TRBD1 (6 bases). Germline CDR1 DFQATT, CDR2 SNEGSKA (reference sequence). V was clipped by 3 bases and J by 2 bases, with 14 bases between them. This CDR3 spans 15 amino acids.

This chain uses TRBV27 with TRBJ1-6; maybe TRBD1 (5 bases). The CDR3 is 13 amino acids. Deletions cut 0 bases from V and 14 bases from J, with 11 bases between. CDR1 is MNHEY and CDR2 is SMNVEV in the germline V gene (reference sequence). CDR3 sequence: CASSLSDMDSLHF. Here the CDR3 DNA reads TGTGCCAGCAGTTTATCGGACATGGATTCCCTCCACTTT.

The chain recombines TRBV15 with TRBJ2-2; no definite D call. CDR3 length: 14 amino acids. Trimming shortened V by 0 bases and J by 4 bases, and 6 bases separated the two germline ends. The germline V gene has CDR1 LNHNV and CDR2 YYDKDF (reference sequence). The CDR3 here is CATSREETTGELFF. The CDR3 region has the DNA TGTGCCACCAGCAGAGAGGAGACCACCGGGGAGCTGTTTTTT.

The chain has TRBV11-2 and TRBJ2-2; tentatively, D is TRBD1 (6 bases). The CDR3 extends over 13 amino acids. Germline CDR1 SGHAT, CDR2 FQNNGV. V gave up 3 bases and J gave up 6 bases, with 8 bases separating them. Written as DNA, the CDR3 is TGTGCCAGCAGCTTCACAGGGCCCGGGGAGCTGTTTTTT. Its translation: CASSFTGPGELFF.

This clone occurred once. CDR3 nucleotide sequence: TGTGCCAGCAGCCAAGCCCGGGGTTTAAGCCCGACGCAGTATTTT. Its protein product is CASSQARGLSPTQYF. The chain links TRBV3-1 (or the pseudogene TRBV3-2) to TRBJ2-3, with D perhaps matching TRBD2 (5 bases). Germline V lookup: CDR1 LGHDT, CDR2 YNNKEL (reference sequence). Between the trimmed V and J ends, which lost 1 base and 9 bases, there was a span of 17 bases. This CDR3 is built from 15 residues.

The chain joins TRBV28 to TRBJ2-7, with D perhaps matching TRBD1 (5 bases). This CDR3 has 13 residues. CDR1 MDHEN and CDR2 SYDVKM come from the germline V gene. V was clipped by 3 bases and J by 3 bases, with 9 bases between them. Written as DNA, the CDR3 is TGTGCCAGCAGTTTGACAGTGAACTACGAGCAGTACTTC. Its translation: CASSLTVNYEQYF.

V usage is TRBV9 and J usage is TRBJ2-1; D is uncertain. This CDR3 is 16 amino acids long. In germline, CDR1 is SGDLS, CDR2 YYNGEE. V was shortened by 3 bases and J by 5 bases, with 18 bases between the two germline ends. CDR3 sequence reads: CASSAETQATNNEQFF. CDR3 DNA sequence: TGTGCCAGCAGCGCGGAGACTCAGGCTACCAACAATGAGCAGTTCTTC.

The chain has TRBV2 and TRBJ1-3, with TRBD1 matching over 7 bases. Germline V gives CDR1 SNHLY, CDR2 FYNNEI. The junction had 7 bases not matched to a gene; V was cut back by 10 bases and J by 1 base. This CDR3 region has 14 residues. The CDR3 coding sequence is TGTGCCACCTCAGACAGGGCATCTGGAAACACCATATATTTT. The encoded protein is CATSDRASGNTIYF.

The chain combines TRBV5-4 with TRBJ1-2; 9 bases match TRBD1. CDR3 length: 17 amino acids. V shed 4 bases, J shed 4 bases, and the junction held 14 bases outside the gene matches. The germline V gene encodes CDR1 SGHNT and CDR2 YYREEE (reference sequence). The CDR3 protein is CASSNRGRSKVGYGYTF. The DNA of the CDR3 is TGTGCCAGCAGCAACAGGGGGCGATCAAAAGTAGGCTATGGCTACACCTTC.